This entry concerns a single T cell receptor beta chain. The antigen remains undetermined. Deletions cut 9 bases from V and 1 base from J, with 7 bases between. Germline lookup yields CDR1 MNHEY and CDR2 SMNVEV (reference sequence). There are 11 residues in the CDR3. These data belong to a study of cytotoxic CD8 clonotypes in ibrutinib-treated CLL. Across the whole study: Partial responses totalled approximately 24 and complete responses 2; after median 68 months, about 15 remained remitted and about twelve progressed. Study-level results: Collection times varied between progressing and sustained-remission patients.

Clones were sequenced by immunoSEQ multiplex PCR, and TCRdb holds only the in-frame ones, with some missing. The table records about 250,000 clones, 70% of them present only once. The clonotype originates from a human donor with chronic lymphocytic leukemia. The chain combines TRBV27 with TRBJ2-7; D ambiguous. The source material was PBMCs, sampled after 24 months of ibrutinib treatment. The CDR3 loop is CASGESYEQYF. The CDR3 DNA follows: TGTGCCAGTGGAGAGTCCTACGAGCAGTACTTC.